These 29 T cell receptor beta chains originate from one sample sequenced in a study of cytomegalovirus exposure and HLA in healthy donors. It was with 60 Vbeta and 13 Jbeta primers that the PCR ran. The method was immunoSEQ multiplex PCR; TCRdb's version includes in-frame clones alone and lacks a portion of them. The table records a few hundred thousand clones, around 79% of them present only once. The sequencing sample was made of PBMCs. The receptor set was obtained from a girl aged 2-9 years in good health and CMV-seronegative.

The chain couples TRBV30 to TRBJ2-7; D not resolved. Germline V gives CDR1 GTSNPN, CDR2 SVGIG (reference sequence). The CDR3 covers 11 residues. V lost 2 bases to trimming and J lost 4 bases, with 6 bases between them. CDR3 DNA sequence: TGTGCCTGGAGTCATCGGTACGAGCAGTACTTC. It translates to CAWSHRYEQYF.

CDR3 nucleotide sequence: TGTGCCAGCAGTGATGTCGGGACAGGGGGTATGAAGGATGGCTACACCTTC. Protein product: CASSDVGTGGMKDGYTF. The gene calls are TRBV6-1 and TRBJ1-2; 11 bases map to TRBD1. Germline V CDR1 and CDR2: MNHNS, SASEGT. After removal of 3 bases from V and 6 bases from J, the junction contained 12 bases not matched to a gene. The CDR3 has 17 amino acids.

J is TRBJ2-1 and V is TRBV7-3; possible D gene TRBD2, 6 bases. This CDR3 is built from 13 residues. With 6 bases removed from V and 8 bases from J, the gap between germline ends came to 14 bases. From germline, CDR1 is SGHTA and CDR2 FQGTGA. This CDR3 is CASRRDSKDEQFF. The DNA of the CDR3 is TGTGCCAGCAGACGGGACTCAAAGGATGAGCAGTTCTTC.

The rearrangement uses TRBV5-5 and TRBJ1-5; no reliable D call. Trimming pared 1 base from V and 1 base from J, leaving 18 bases between. The CDR3 length is 18 residues. CDR1 SGHKS and CDR2 YYEKEE come from the germline V gene (reference sequence). The CDR3 nucleotides read TGTGCCAGCAGCTTGTGGTCTGCAGAGGAAACGAGCAATCAGCCCCAGCATTTT. Translation gives CASSLWSAEETSNQPQHF.

The V gene is TRBV25-1, the J gene TRBJ1-5; 7 bases map to TRBD1. Looked up from germline, CDR1 is MGHDK and CDR2 is SYGVNS. V was pared by 5 bases and J by 6 bases, with 7 bases of the junction left unmatched. The CDR3 has 14 amino acids. In DNA, the CDR3 is TGTGCCAGCAGTTCAGGGGGTGGAACTCAGCCCCAGCATTTT. The encoded protein is CASSSGGGTQPQHF. Filled out from reference TRBV25-1 and TRBJ1-5, the complete variable domain reads EADIYQTPRYLVIGTGKKITLECSQTMGHDKMYWYQQDPGMELHLIHYSYGVNSTEKGDLSSESTVSRIRTEHFPLTLESARPSHTSQYLCASSSGGGTQPQHFGDGTRLSIL.

This sequence joins TRBV6-5 and TRBJ2-5; TRBD1 is a possible D gene (6 bases). Trimming left V 4 bases short and J 0 bases short, with 15 bases between. The CDR3 loop spans 16 amino acids. Germline V gene sequence: CDR1 MNHEY, CDR2 SVGAGI. CDR3 DNA sequence: TGTGCCAGCAGTTCCCCAGGGTCAGGGGACCAAGAGACCCAGTACTTC. Amino acids: CASSSPGSGDQETQYF.

The rearrangement links TRBV5-6 to TRBJ2-1; D is perhaps TRBD1 (6 bases). From germline, CDR1 is SGHDT and CDR2 YYEEEE. This CDR3 is built from 14 residues. V lost 4 bases to trimming and J lost 14 bases, with 22 bases between them. In DNA, the CDR3 is TGTGCCAGCAGCACCTGGACAGCCGGCAATAGGAAGTTCTTC. Translation gives CASSTWTAGNRKFF.

The genes are TRBV14 and TRBJ1-1; 7 positions match TRBD1. Germline CDR1 SGHDN, CDR2 FVKESK. This CDR3 spans 13 amino acids. V was clipped by 3 bases and J by 3 bases; unmatched bases: 1. The CDR3 loop reads CASSQRGHTEAFF. The CDR3 DNA reads as TGTGCCAGCAGCCAGAGGGGGCACACTGAAGCTTTCTTT.

The V and J genes are TRBV11-2 and TRBJ1-1; D is uncertain. The CDR3 runs to 13 residues. The germline V gene has CDR1 SGHAT and CDR2 FQNNGV. The V end was cut by 5 bases, the J end by 3 bases, with 10 bases between. The CDR3: CASSPTSDTEAFF. In nucleotides, the CDR3 is TGTGCCAGCAGCCCAACCTCGGACACTGAAGCTTTCTTT.

The genes are TRBV5-1 and TRBJ2-3, with TRBD2 matching over 14 bases. V lost 8 bases to trimming and J lost 6 bases; unmatched junction nucleotides: 11. The germline V gene encodes CDR1 SGHRS and CDR2 YFSETQ. The CDR3 is made up of 16 amino acids. In nucleotides, the CDR3 is TGCGCCAGTGGACTAGCGGGAGGTGCCCGAGGGGATACGCAGTATTTT. Its protein product is CASGLAGGARGDTQYF.

The CDR3, as DNA: TGTGCCAGCAGTGAGGAGCGGGGGGCCTACAATGAGCAGTTCTTC. Protein: CASSEERGAYNEQFF. This rearrangement joins TRBV2 to TRBJ2-1; TRBD2 aligns across 9 bases. Trimming cost V 3 bases and J 2 bases; bases outside gene matches: 2. Germline CDR1 and CDR2: SNHLY and FYNNEI. The CDR3 sequence is 15 residues long.

V is TRBV7-7 and J is TRBJ1-2; 9 bases align to TRBD1. The length of the CDR3 is 15 residues. Germline lookup yields CDR1 SSHAT and CDR2 FNYEAQ (reference sequence). V lost 5 bases and J lost 6; bases outside the gene matches: 10. CDR3 coding DNA: TGTGCCAGCAGCCACCTGTCCCGGGACAGGGATGGCTACACCTTC. This codes for CASSHLSRDRDGYTF.

The chain uses TRBV10-3 and TRBJ2-7; TRBD2 matches at 8 bases. Trimming took 7 bases from V and 4 from J; bases not matched to a gene: 12. This CDR3 contains 15 residues. CDR1 is ENHRY, CDR2 SYGVKD, per germline. The CDR3 nucleotides read TGTGCCATCAAAGGGTCAGCGGGGGATACGTACGAGCAGTACTTC. Protein product: CAIKGSAGDTYEQYF.

The chain is built from TRBV5-1 and TRBJ2-5, with 9 bases aligning to TRBD1. V shed 0 bases and J 2 bases; nucleotides not matched to a gene: 5. This CDR3 spans 16 amino acids. Germline values: CDR1 SGHRS, CDR2 YFSETQ. CDR3 DNA: TGCGCCAGCAGCTTGGCCGGGACAGGGCTGCAAGAGACCCAGTACTTC. This sequence encodes CASSLAGTGLQETQYF.

The V gene is TRBV6-5, the J gene TRBJ1-5, with a weak D call TRBD1 (5 bases). V was shortened by 4 bases and J by 7 bases, with 11 bases between the two germline ends. Germline V gene data show CDR1 as MNHEY and CDR2 as SVGAGI. The CDR3 is made up of 13 amino acids. CDR3 nucleotide sequence: TGTGCCAGCAGTTGGGCAGGGAGGCAGCCCCAGCATTTT. This sequence encodes CASSWAGRQPQHF.

There are a few counts of this clone. This chain uses TRBV14 with TRBJ2-1; D ambiguous. Trimming stripped 4 bases from V and 0 bases from J, with 16 bases between. The CDR3 is 17 residues long. CDR1 is SGHDN and CDR2 is FVKESK in the germline V gene. The CDR3 loop reads CASSRLTGFSSYNEQFF. As DNA, the CDR3 is TGTGCCAGCAGCCGTTTAACGGGTTTCTCCTCCTACAATGAGCAGTTCTTC.

This clone was observed a handful of times. This chain joins TRBV5-8 and TRBJ2-5; 12 bases match TRBD2. Germline values: CDR1 SGHTS, CDR2 YDEGEE. The CDR3 sequence is 15 residues long. The ends lost 4 bases at V and 5 bases at J; junction bases unmatched: 6. CDR3 residues: CASSPYLAGGETQYF. CDR3 DNA: TGTGCCAGCAGCCCCTACCTAGCGGGAGGGGAGACCCAGTACTTC.

This chain connects TRBV7-9 to TRBJ1-2, with TRBD1 as a possible D gene (5 bases). CDR3 size: 16 residues. V was clipped by 3 bases and J by 0 bases, with 14 bases between them. Germline lookup yields CDR1 SEHNR and CDR2 FQNEAQ (reference sequence). CDR3 protein: CASSLDRTGANYGYTF. In DNA, the CDR3 is TGTGCCAGCAGCTTGGATCGGACGGGGGCTAACTATGGCTACACCTTC.

The chain employs TRBV19 and TRBJ2-7, with no clear D. The CDR3 totals 15 residues. Between the trimmed V and J ends, which lost 4 bases and 8 bases, there was a span of 21 bases. Per the germline V gene, CDR1 is LNHDA and CDR2 is SQIVND (reference sequence). The CDR3 DNA reads TGTGCCAGTAGTACCACTTTGCATGCCAGGTCCAAGCAGTACTTC. This gives the protein CASSTTLHARSKQYF.

V and J are TRBV30 and TRBJ1-1; no reliable D call. The CDR3 totals 13 residues. Germline CDR1 is GTSNPN and CDR2 is SVGIG (reference sequence). V gave up 5 bases and J gave up 5 bases, with 15 bases separating them. The CDR3 is CAWCRFDGTEAFF. The CDR3 bases are TGTGCCTGGTGTCGATTCGACGGGACTGAAGCTTTCTTT. The full variable domain, rest sourced from reference TRBV30 and TRBJ1-1, is SQTIHQWPATLVQPVGSPLSLECTVEGTSNPNLYWYRQAAGRGLQLLFYSVGIGQISSEVPQNLSASRPQDRQFILSSKKLLLSDSGFYLCAWCRFDGTEAFFGQGTRLTVV.

CDR3 in DNA: TGCGCCAGCAGCCCATTACGGGTTCAGACGAAGGGCTACACCTTC. This codes for CASSPLRVQTKGYTF. This chain joins TRBV4-1 and TRBJ1-2; D remains ambiguous. Germline V gives CDR1 MGHRA, CDR2 YSYEKL. V was clipped by 4 bases and J by 8 bases, with 20 bases between them. This CDR3 has 15 residues.

The sample holds one count of this clone. J is TRBJ2-1 and V is TRBV25-1, with 7 nucleotides matching TRBD2. The CDR3 totals 16 residues. Per germline, CDR1 MGHDK and CDR2 SYGVNS. Germline trimming cut 3 bases from V and 1 base from J; bases unmatched to any gene: 6. As DNA, the CDR3 is TGTGCCAGCAGTGACCGTCGGGAGGCTTCCTACAATGAGCAGTTCTTC. It encodes CASSDRREASYNEQFF.

A single count supports this clone. The rearrangement uses TRBV12-5 and TRBJ1-3; 7 bases fit TRBD1. Germline CDR1 reads LGHNT; CDR2 reads FRNRAP. This CDR3 is built from 14 residues. V was pared by 7 bases and J by 0 bases, with 3 bases of the junction left unmatched. Here the CDR3 reads CASVGTASGNTIYF. In DNA form, the CDR3 reads TGTGCTAGTGTAGGGACAGCCTCTGGAAACACCATATATTTT.

The chain links TRBV14 to TRBJ2-3; D uncertain. Germline V gene data show CDR1 as SGHDN and CDR2 as FVKESK. Trimming took 1 base from V and 2 from J, leaving 10 bases between them. There are 15 residues in the CDR3. CDR3 in DNA: TGTGCCAGCAGCCAAGGAGTTCTTCTCACAGATACGCAGTATTTT. This sequence encodes CASSQGVLLTDTQYF.

The CDR3 here is CASSDVEGANYGYTF. CDR3 bases: TGTGCCAGCAGTGACGTAGAGGGGGCTAACTATGGCTACACCTTC. The V and J genes are TRBV25-1 and TRBJ1-2; weak D call: TRBD1 (6 bases). Germline V gives CDR1 MGHDK, CDR2 SYGVNS. Trimming cost V 3 bases and J 0 bases, with 11 bases left between them. The CDR3 runs to 15 residues.

This clone was counted a few times. V is TRBV13 and J is TRBJ2-4; D unclear. Germline V lookup: CDR1 PRHDT, CDR2 FYEKMQ (reference sequence). The CDR3 is 16 amino acids. V lost 0 bases to trimming and J lost 0 bases, with 9 bases between them. The CDR3 protein is CASSLGLLIAKNIQYF. The CDR3 coding sequence is TGTGCCAGCAGCTTAGGCCTCCTAATAGCCAAAAACATTCAGTACTTC. Complete variable domain (other parts from reference TRBV13 and TRBJ2-4): AAGVIQSPRHLIKEKRETATLKCYPIPRHDTVYWYQQGPGQDPQFLISFYEKMQSDKGSIPDRFSAQQFSDYHSELNMSSLELGDSALYFCASSLGLLIAKNIQYFGAGTRLSVL.

This chain links TRBV10-2 with TRBJ1-2, with D maybe TRBD1 (5 bases). CDR3 size: 14 residues. V was cut by 1 base and J by 2 bases, with 8 bases left in between. Germline lookup yields CDR1 WSHSY and CDR2 SAAADI. CDR3 bases: TGCGCCAGCAGTGAGTGGGGCCTGAACTATGGCTACACCTTC. It is translated as CASSEWGLNYGYTF.

The gene calls are TRBV12-5 and TRBJ1-1, with a tentative D call TRBD1 (5 bases). CDR3 length: 11 amino acids. Trimming took 5 bases from V and 12 from J, leaving 13 bases between them. From germline, CDR1 is LGHNT and CDR2 FRNRAP. Here the CDR3 DNA reads TGTGCTAGTGGTCCCGCCGGACAACCTTTCTTT. Translation gives CASGPAGQPFF.

About this clone itself: Other nucleotide sequences in the sample specify the same CDR3. The chain has TRBV6-1 and TRBJ2-7; 7 nucleotides align to TRBD1. After removal of 0 bases from V and 6 bases from J, the junction contained 2 bases not matched to a gene. CDR1 is MNHNS and CDR2 is SASEGT in the germline V gene. CDR3 length: 13 residues. CDR3 sequence (DNA): TGTGCCAGCAGTGAAGCCAGGGGGACCGAGCAGTACTTC. It specifies CASSEARGTEQYF.